The 30 T cell receptor beta chains given below trace back to one sample, sequenced in a study of spatial heterogeneity in lung cancer. Study-wide results and limits: Counts of expanded alpha and beta TCRs within tumors tracked the tumor nonsynonymous mutation count.

Time point here: sample taken at primary tumor resection. One entry per CDR3 protein results from TCRdb running MiXCR on the 5' RACE reads. This table holds several thousand distinct CDR3 sequences, almost 8.5% found once. No antigens are known for them. Sequenced material: lung tumor tissue, taken at surgery. These receptors were collected from a male donor with early-stage non-small cell lung cancer.

By frequency in the sample, this clonotype is medium-sized. The chain combines TRBV7-6 with TRBJ2-3, with D unclear. The V end lost 0 bases, the J end lost 9 bases, and 10 bases lay between the germline ends. CDR3 size: 13 residues. Germline V gene data show CDR1 as SGHVS and CDR2 as FNYEAQ. As DNA, the CDR3 is TGTGCCAGCAGCTTAGCTGAGGCGAGAACGCAGTATTTT. Amino acid sequence: CASSLAEARTQYF.

This clonotype is medium-sized. This rearrangement joins TRBV11-3 to TRBJ2-1, with D hard to call. Germline CDR1 and CDR2: SGHNT and YENEEA. This CDR3 has 18 amino acids. Trimming shortened V by 0 bases and J by 0 bases, and 15 bases separated the two germline ends. The CDR3 is CASSLDIGGISSYNEQFF. CDR3 coding DNA: TGTGCCAGCAGCTTAGATATCGGTGGCATCAGCTCCTACAATGAGCAGTTCTTC.

This clonotype has ten or more counts. V usage is TRBV29-1 and J usage is TRBJ2-1; 11 nucleotides line up with TRBD1. Germline CDR1 reads SQVTM; CDR2 reads ANQGSEA. There are 17 residues in the CDR3. The ends lost 3 bases at V and 6 bases at J; junction bases unmatched: 13. CDR3 amino acids: CSVDQLVGTGGSNEQFF. In nucleotides, the CDR3 is TGCAGCGTTGACCAACTAGTCGGGACAGGGGGTTCCAATGAGCAGTTCTTC.

Within the sample, this clonotype is medium-sized. J is TRBJ2-1 and V is TRBV7-2; 8 positions match TRBD2. This CDR3 has 15 amino acids. J gave up 9 bases and V 1 base, and 8 bases lay outside the gene matches. Germline V gene data show CDR1 as SGHTA and CDR2 as FQGNSA. CDR3 protein: CASSLVDSGTVEQFF. The CDR3, as DNA: TGTGCCAGCAGCTTAGTGGATAGCGGGACTGTTGAGCAGTTCTTC.

In its sample, this clonotype ranks as medium-sized. The chain employs TRBV27 and TRBJ1-1, with a weak D call TRBD1 (6 bases). This CDR3 spans 13 amino acids. Germline CDR1 reads MNHEY; CDR2 reads SMNVEV (reference sequence). Trimming stripped 2 bases from V and 5 bases from J, with 9 bases between. The CDR3 bases are TGTGCCAGCAGTTTAGCACAGGGAACTGAAGCTTTCTTT. Its protein product is CASSLAQGTEAFF.

This clonotype qualifies as medium-sized (0.01 to 0.1%). The chain recombines TRBV7-2 with TRBJ2-1, with D unresolved. This CDR3 is built from 12 residues. The germline V gene has CDR1 SGHTA and CDR2 FQGNSA. The V end was cut by 2 bases, the J end by 8 bases, with 7 bases between. This CDR3 is CASSLYNHEQFF. For the CDR3, the DNA is TGTGCCAGCAGCTTATATAACCATGAGCAGTTCTTC.

By sample fraction, this clonotype is medium-sized. This chain links TRBV7-2 with TRBJ1-1, with no clear D. Germline V CDR1 and CDR2: SGHTA, FQGNSA. Between the trimmed V and J ends, which lost 1 base and 6 bases, there was a span of 9 bases. This CDR3 has 13 amino acids. This CDR3 reads CASSLDRAPEAFF. The CDR3 nucleotides read TGTGCCAGCAGCTTAGACAGAGCCCCTGAAGCTTTCTTT.

This clonotype is medium-sized by share. The J gene is TRBJ2-1, the V gene TRBV7-8; D possibly corresponds to TRBD2 (5 bases). The CDR3 has 15 amino acids. With 0 bases removed from V and 0 bases from J, the gap between germline ends came to 6 bases. Germline V gene data show CDR1 as SGHVS and CDR2 as FQNEAQ. CDR3 amino acids: CASSLAGSSYNEQFF. The CDR3 DNA follows: TGTGCCAGCAGCTTAGCGGGGAGCTCCTACAATGAGCAGTTCTTC.

Ten or more counts support this clonotype. The chain couples TRBV5-4 to TRBJ1-1; D might be TRBD1 (6 bases). The V gene's germline CDR1 is SGHNT and CDR2 YYREEE (reference sequence). This CDR3 has 13 residues. V dropped 4 bases and J dropped 2 bases, with 9 bases sitting between them. CDR3 DNA: TGTGCCAGCAGCCTGGACAGAAACACTGAAGCTTTCTTT. Its translation: CASSLDRNTEAFF.

This clonotype was observed once. This may be a read error: a much more frequent sequence differs by one nucleotide. The chain links TRBV5-8 to TRBJ1-2; 7 bases match TRBD1. Germline V CDR1 and CDR2: SGHTS, YDEGEE. The CDR3 contains 14 residues. The CDR3 nucleotides read TGTGCCAGCGGCTTGGGGACAGATAACTATGGCTACACCTTC. Translated: CASGLGTDNYGYTF.

By share of the sample, this clonotype is medium-sized. The gene calls are TRBV30 and TRBJ2-1, with D hard to call. The V and J ends lost 0 bases and 6 bases respectively, with 15 bases between them. This CDR3 contains 15 residues. Germline V CDR1 and CDR2: GTSNPN, SVGIG (reference sequence). The CDR3: CAWSVGSGIGNEQFF. The CDR3 nucleotides read TGTGCCTGGAGTGTAGGATCAGGTATCGGCAATGAGCAGTTCTTC.

This clonotype came up a few times. The V and J genes are TRBV19 and TRBJ2-1; 9 nucleotides match TRBD2. The CDR3 is 13 residues long. Germline-derived CDR1 and CDR2 are LNHDA and SQIVND (reference sequence). V shed 6 bases and J 9 bases; nucleotides not matched to a gene: 6. CDR3 in amino acids: CASSGGRVGEQFF. CDR3 nucleotides: TGTGCCAGTAGCGGCGGGAGGGTCGGTGAGCAGTTCTTC. Full variable domain (missing parts from reference TRBV19 and TRBJ2-1): DGGITQSPKYLFRKEGQNVTLSCEQNLNHDAMYWYRQDPGQGLRLIYYSQIVNDFQKGDIAEGYSVSREKKESFPLTVTSAQKNPTAFYLCASSGGRVGEQFFGPGTRLTVL.

This clonotype is termed medium-sized (0.01 to 0.1%). This chain links TRBV27 with TRBJ2-5, with D unclear. V gave up 8 bases and J gave up 0 bases, with 4 bases separating them. Germline assignment: CDR1 MNHEY and CDR2 SMNVEV (reference sequence). The CDR3 is 11 amino acids. The CDR3 is CASGHQETQYF. The DNA for the CDR3 is TGTGCCAGCGGACACCAAGAGACCCAGTACTTC.

This clonotype has ten or more counts. The chain employs TRBV29-1 and TRBJ2-1, with 9 bases lining up with TRBD2. The CDR3 is 17 residues long. The V gene end was trimmed by 4 bases and the J gene end by 0 bases; junction bases not matched to a gene: 10. Germline-derived CDR1 and CDR2 are SQVTM and ANQGSEA. The CDR3 DNA reads TGCAGCGTTGCTGGAGCGGGAGGCTCCAGCTCCTACAATGAGCAGTTCTTC. It is translated as CSVAGAGGSSSYNEQFF.

The chain employs TRBV12-3 or TRBV12-4 and TRBJ2-1; D call uncertain. This CDR3 spans 12 amino acids. V lost 3 bases to trimming and J lost 9 bases, with 9 bases between them. CDR3 sequence (DNA): TGTGCCAGCAGTTTCGGCAGGCGTGAGCAGTTCTTC. Translation: CASSFGRREQFF.

CDR3: CASSSYRGRGPEQYF. DNA of the CDR3: TGCGCCAGCAGCTCATACAGGGGGCGAGGTCCCGAGCAGTACTTC. The chain recombines TRBV5-1 with TRBJ2-7; 9 bases line up with TRBD1. The CDR3 totals 15 residues. The ends lost 3 bases at V and 6 bases at J; junction bases unmatched: 10. Germline V gene lookup returns CDR1 SGHRS and CDR2 YFSETQ.

This clonotype counts as medium-sized (0.01 to 0.1%). The chain employs TRBV4-1 and TRBJ2-3; 9 bases are a match to TRBD2. The ends lost 0 bases at V and 2 bases at J; junction bases unmatched: 9. This CDR3 contains 18 residues. Germline V gene sequence: CDR1 MGHRA, CDR2 YSYEKL. In nucleotides, the CDR3 is TGCGCCAGCAGCCAAGAAGCTTTAGCGGGAGATAACACAGATACGCAGTATTTT. Protein: CASSQEALAGDNTDTQYF.

There are a few counts of this clonotype. The genes are TRBV3-1 and TRBJ1-4, with D tentatively TRBD1 (5 bases). Trimming stripped 6 bases from V and 11 bases from J, with 19 bases between. The V gene's germline CDR1 is LGHDT and CDR2 YNNKEL (reference sequence). This CDR3 has 14 amino acids. Here the CDR3 reads CASSNRDGLYKLFF. The DNA of the CDR3 is TGTGCCAGCAGTAACCGGGACGGTCTGTACAAACTGTTTTTT. Full variable domain (rest looked up from reference TRBV3-1 and TRBJ1-4): DTAVSQTPKYLVTQMGNDKSIKCEQNLGHDTMYWYKQDSKKFLKIMFSYNNKELIINETVPNRFSPKSPDKAHLNLHINSLELGDSAVYFCASSNRDGLYKLFFGSGTQLSVL.

This clonotype is termed medium-sized (0.01 to 0.1%). This chain uses TRBV29-1 with TRBJ2-5; 7 bases fit TRBD2. The V gene's germline CDR1 is SQVTM and CDR2 ANQGSEA. The junction had 10 bases not matched to a gene; V was cut back by 3 bases and J by 9 bases. This CDR3 has 13 amino acids. CDR3 bases: TGCAGCGTTGAGCTAGCGGCCGATAAGCCCCAGTACTTC. Protein sequence: CSVELAADKPQYF.

By its share, this clonotype is medium-sized (0.01 to 0.1%). The chain employs TRBV28 and TRBJ2-7, with 12 bases that match TRBD2. The CDR3 totals 15 residues. Germline V gene sequence: CDR1 MDHEN, CDR2 SYDVKM. J gave up 4 bases and V 4 bases, and 5 bases lay outside the gene matches. The CDR3 spells CASSSGLAGFYEQYF. The CDR3 DNA is TGTGCCAGCAGTTCTGGACTAGCGGGATTTTACGAGCAGTACTTC.

Judged by abundance, this clonotype is medium-sized (0.01 to 0.1%). This sequence joins TRBV29-1 and TRBJ2-2, with TRBD2 matching over 11 bases. Trimming cost V 0 bases and J 5 bases; bases outside gene matches: 8. The CDR3 is 17 residues long. Germline assignment: CDR1 SQVTM and CDR2 ANQGSEA. CDR3 in DNA: TGCAGCGTTGAAGATAGGCTAGCGGGAGGTCGGACCGGGGAGCTGTTTTTT. It specifies CSVEDRLAGGRTGELFF.

This clonotype was seen ten or more times. This chain links TRBV20-1 with TRBJ1-5; TRBD1 is a possible D gene (6 bases). CDR1 and CDR2 (germline): DFQATT, SNEGSKA (reference sequence). This CDR3 contains 13 residues. The V gene lost 1 base and the J gene lost 6 bases, with 10 bases spanning the gap. The chain's CDR3 is CSARVPGAQPQHF. For the CDR3, the DNA is TGCAGTGCTAGAGTTCCGGGGGCTCAGCCCCAGCATTTT.

In its sample, this clonotype is medium-sized. The J gene is TRBJ2-1, the V gene TRBV6-1; D might be TRBD2 (6 bases). Germline CDR1 MNHNS, CDR2 SASEGT. The CDR3 loop spans 18 amino acids. Trimming stripped 2 bases from V and 0 bases from J, with 17 bases between. The CDR3 loop is CASSELVAGMSSYNEQFF. The CDR3 region has the DNA TGTGCCAGCAGTGAATTGGTCGCGGGAATGAGCTCCTACAATGAGCAGTTCTTC.

In its sample, this clonotype was seen many times. The rearrangement joins TRBV29-1 to TRBJ2-1; D perhaps matches TRBD2 (6 bases). V was shortened by 3 bases and J by 8 bases, with 11 bases between the two germline ends. The CDR3 totals 12 residues. Germline values: CDR1 SQVTM, CDR2 ANQGSEA. The DNA of the CDR3 is TGCAGCGTTGAGGAGGGGTCCCATGAGCAGTTCTTC. Protein product: CSVEEGSHEQFF.

By proportion, this clonotype is medium-sized. The chain is built from TRBV12-3 or TRBV12-4 and TRBJ2-2, with TRBD2 as a possible D gene (7 bases). The ends were cut back, 3 bases at V and 7 bases at J, with 12 bases in the middle. The CDR3 is made up of 14 amino acids. This CDR3 reads CASSLGGRHGELFF. The DNA of the CDR3 is TGTGCCAGCAGTTTGGGGGGGCGGCACGGGGAGCTGTTTTTT.

Judged by abundance, this clonotype is medium-sized. The chain couples TRBV19 to TRBJ2-2; no clear D gene. Germline CDR1 and CDR2: LNHDA and SQIVND (reference sequence). This CDR3 region has 16 residues. The V gene lost 0 bases and the J gene lost 5 bases, with 13 bases spanning the gap. CDR3 sequence reads: CASSIDAGQLTGELFF. Here the CDR3 DNA reads TGTGCCAGTAGTATAGACGCAGGTCAGCTTACCGGGGAGCTGTTTTTT.

Many counts were recorded for this clonotype. This rearrangement joins TRBV27 to TRBJ2-7; 9 bases fit TRBD2. The CDR3 covers 18 residues. The J segment lost 5 bases and the V segment lost 2 bases, leaving 16 bases of the junction unmatched. CDR1 MNHEY and CDR2 SMNVEV come from the germline V gene (reference sequence). CDR3 nucleotides: TGTGCCAGCAGTTTAATCAGCATGGGCGGGAGGGCCGGTAACGAGCAGTACTTC. Its translation is CASSLISMGGRAGNEQYF.

The V and J genes are TRBV28 and TRBJ2-1; the match to TRBD1 covers 9 bases. CDR1 is MDHEN, CDR2 SYDVKM, per germline. The CDR3 sequence is 15 residues long. V shed 2 bases and J 8 bases; nucleotides not matched to a gene: 7. CDR3 sequence reads: CASSLGTGLFDEQFF. CDR3 coding DNA: TGTGCCAGCAGTTTAGGGACAGGGCTGTTCGATGAGCAGTTCTTC.

This chain joins TRBV20-1 and TRBJ2-3; D not certain. Germline loops: CDR1 DFQATT, CDR2 SNEGSKA (reference sequence). This CDR3 contains 14 residues. Trimming left V 6 bases short and J 1 base short, with 14 bases between. CDR3 DNA: TGCAGTGCAAACGCGCCCCTCCGCACAGATACGCAGTATTTT. Residues: CSANAPLRTDTQYF.

This clonotype was recorded at least ten times. The rearrangement joins TRBV5-6 to TRBJ2-7; TRBD2 is a possible D gene (6 bases). The CDR3 length is 14 residues. CDR1 is SGHDT, CDR2 YYEEEE, per germline. Trimming removed 1 base from V and 9 bases from J, with 17 bases in between. The CDR3 region is CASSLRAGKEVQYF. The DNA of the CDR3 is TGTGCCAGCAGCTTGAGGGCGGGGAAGGAGGTGCAGTACTTC.